This is a list of T cell receptor beta chains from one sample in a study of T-cell memory formation after mild COVID-19. TCRdb ran MiXCR on the 5' RACE reads and lists one entry per CDR3 protein. The data contain roughly 280,000 distinct CDR3 sequences, 15% to 20% of them singletons. Sequenced sample: PBMCs or a T cell subset sorted from them (not recorded which). The receptors were sampled from a man between 18 and 35 years old who had mild COVID-19 (a few samples of this study predate the infection). Cell type and time point are not known. The CDR3 runs from the conserved cysteine through the conserved F or W. Fields, in order: CDR3 protein, CDR3 DNA, V gene, clone size, J gene, D gene. D genes are given only for firm matches. Clone size is stated in some rows and not others, as once, few, many or a class when expanded.

CASSRRGSTGLTEAFF TGTGCCAGCAGCCGGAGGGGTTCGACGGGATTAACTGAAGCTTTCTTT TRBV5-8 - TRBJ1-1 -
CASSPGTGDGYTF TGTGCCAGCAGCCCCGGGACAGGGGATGGCTACACCTTC TRBV4-2 many TRBJ1-2 TRBD1
CSAPIGTGDEQYF TGCAGTGCTCCAATTGGGACAGGGGACGAGCAGTACTTC TRBV20-1 - TRBJ2-7 TRBD1
CASSFPGAYTGELFF TGTGCCAGCAGTTTTCCGGGGGCGTACACCGGGGAGCTGTTTTTT TRBV27 few TRBJ2-2 -
CASSLDGVDQPQHF TGTGCCAGCAGCTTGGACGGAGTTGATCAGCCCCAGCATTTT TRBV5-5 - TRBJ1-5 -
CASELGQRTDTQYF TGTGCCAGCGAATTGGGACAGCGCACAGATACGCAGTATTTT TRBV12-3/TRBV12-4 - TRBJ2-3 TRBD1
CASGRNEQFF TGTGCCTCGGGCAGGAATGAGCAGTTCTTC TRBV5-5 many TRBJ2-1 -
CALLIRGAGADTQYF TGTGCCCTCCTAATCAGGGGGGCCGGGGCAGATACGCAGTATTTT TRBV7-9 few TRBJ2-3 -
CASSKDSSYGYTF TGTGCCAGCAGCAAGGACAGCTCCTATGGCTACACCTTC TRBV7-9 - TRBJ1-2 -
CSASRDRRGEAFF TGCAGTGCTAGTCGTGACCGACGGGGTGAAGCTTTCTTT TRBV20-1 few TRBJ1-1 -
CSGRQYNEQFF TGCAGCGGACGACAGTACAATGAGCAGTTCTTC TRBV29-1 - TRBJ2-1 -
CASSSGGLEGSYNEQFF TGTGCCAGCAGTTCCGGGGGTCTGGAGGGCTCCTACAATGAGCAGTTCTTC TRBV12-3/TRBV12-4 few TRBJ2-1 -
CATSSPEPDSTIYF TGTGCCACCAGCAGCCCAGAACCCGATTCGACCATATATTTT TRBV15 few TRBJ1-3 -
CASSQSGQGASYEQYF TGTGCCAGCAGCCAAAGTGGACAGGGAGCCTCCTACGAGCAGTACTTC TRBV4-2 - TRBJ2-7 TRBD1
CSVYFGTSDTGELFF TGCAGCGTTTACTTCGGGACTAGTGACACCGGGGAGCTGTTTTTT TRBV29-1 few TRBJ2-2 TRBD2
CASSPGTGESYEQYF TGTGCCAGCTCACCAGGGACAGGCGAATCCTACGAGCAGTACTTC TRBV18 - TRBJ2-7 TRBD1
CASSDQGNTEAFF TGCGCCAGCAGCGATCAGGGGAACACTGAAGCTTTCTTT TRBV5-1 - TRBJ1-1 -
CASSHRDRQYF TGTGCCAGCTCACACCGGGACCGCCAGTACTTC TRBV18 - TRBJ2-5 -
CASSEGRGGGYGYTF TGTGCCAGCAGTGAAGGCCGGGGGGGCGGCTATGGCTACACCTTC TRBV2 few TRBJ1-2 -
CASSEPGQIYGYTF TGTGCCAGCAGTGAACCGGGACAGATCTATGGCTACACCTTC TRBV25-1 few TRBJ1-2 TRBD1
CASSLATGTGETQYF TGTGCCAGCAGCTTAGCGACAGGGACGGGAGAGACCCAGTACTTC TRBV7-3 few TRBJ2-5 TRBD1
CASSRRGSYGYTF TGTGCCAGCAGCAGACGGGGTAGCTATGGCTACACCTTC TRBV5-6 - TRBJ1-2 -
CSEQGRTDTQYF TGCAGCGAACAGGGACGCACAGATACGCAGTATTTT TRBV29-1 - TRBJ2-3 -
CASSSSAGGSDTQYF TGTGCCAGCAGCTCGTCGGCGGGGGGATCGGATACGCAGTATTTT TRBV5-6 - TRBJ2-3 TRBD2
CASSPPTGGGETQYF TGTGCCAGCTCACCACCAACAGGGGGCGGGGAGACCCAGTACTTC TRBV18 - TRBJ2-5 TRBD1
CASSVVTGEAFF TGTGCCAGCAGCGTAGTTACCGGTGAAGCTTTCTTT TRBV9 few TRBJ1-1 -
CASSSLPGQGGSDTQYF TGTGCCAGCAGCTCACTCCCGGGACAGGGAGGATCAGATACGCAGTATTTT TRBV7-2 - TRBJ2-3 TRBD1
CASSSSWGTNQPQHF TGTGCCAGCAGTAGTAGCTGGGGAACTAATCAGCCCCAGCATTTT TRBV28 - TRBJ1-5 -
CASSPGTSGAEQFF TGCGCCAGCAGCCCCGGGACTAGCGGGGCTGAGCAGTTCTTC TRBV5-1 few TRBJ2-1 TRBD2
CASSSQRDTQYF TGTGCCAGCAGCTCTCAGCGAGATACGCAGTATTTT TRBV14 few TRBJ2-3 -
CASSPPLRGTGNEQFF TGTGCCAGCTCACCACCGTTAAGGGGTACAGGCAATGAGCAGTTCTTC TRBV18 few TRBJ2-1 -
CASRRGQWADQPQHF TGTGCCAGCAGACGCGGACAGTGGGCAGATCAGCCCCAGCATTTT TRBV6-2/TRBV6-3 - TRBJ1-5 -
CASSSGHNTEAFF TGTGCCAGCAGCTCCGGACACAACACTGAAGCTTTCTTT TRBV6-5 few TRBJ1-1 -
CSASSQGAWNYGYTF TGCAGTGCTAGTAGTCAGGGGGCGTGGAACTATGGCTACACCTTC TRBV20-1 few TRBJ1-2 TRBD1
CASSQGRGQGGTTF TGCGCCAGCAGCCAAGGAAGGGGACAGGGGGGTACCACCTTC TRBV4-1 - TRBJ1-2 TRBD1
CASFSASGNIQYF TGTGCCAGCTTCTCAGCCTCGGGAAACATTCAGTACTTC TRBV11-2 - TRBJ2-4 -
CASSLFGRAGAGAKNIQYF TGTGCCAGCAGTTTATTCGGGCGAGCGGGGGCCGGAGCCAAAAACATTCAGTACTTC TRBV27 few TRBJ2-4 TRBD2
CASSPHDRVYQPQHF TGCGCCAGCAGCCCACACGACAGGGTCTATCAGCCCCAGCATTTT TRBV4-1 - TRBJ1-5 TRBD1
CASSQGAGWAQYF TGTGCCAGCAGCCAAGGGGCGGGGTGGGCCCAGTACTTC TRBV3-1 many TRBJ2-5 -
CASSKNRGLMAEAFF TGTGCCAGCAGTAAAAACAGGGGGCTGATGGCTGAAGCTTTCTTT TRBV28 once TRBJ1-1 TRBD1
CASSETGHLTDTQYF TGTGCCAGCAGTGAGACGGGACACCTCACAGATACGCAGTATTTT TRBV25-1 - TRBJ2-3 -
CSVGTVMNTEAFF TGCAGCGTTGGGACAGTCATGAACACTGAAGCTTTCTTT TRBV29-1 - TRBJ1-1 -
CASSGPRGSDTQYF TGTGCCAGCAGTGGGCCGAGGGGGTCAGATACGCAGTATTTT TRBV6-6 few TRBJ2-3 -
CASSHSGATDTQYF TGTGCCAGCAGTCATTCAGGGGCCACAGATACGCAGTATTTT TRBV11-2 - TRBJ2-3 -
CASSRVWGVRGTQYF TGCGCCAGCAGCCGAGTCTGGGGGGTTCGAGGGACCCAGTACTTC TRBV4-1 many TRBJ2-5 -
CASSGPGTGPSETQYF TGCGCCAGCAGCGGACCCGGGACAGGGCCGTCCGAGACCCAGTACTTC TRBV5-1 - TRBJ2-5 TRBD1
CSAFRQGGSYNEQFF TGCAGTGCGTTCAGACAGGGTGGGTCCTACAATGAGCAGTTCTTC TRBV20-1 - TRBJ2-1 TRBD1
CASSSGQIYGYTF TGCGCCAGCAGCTCGGGACAGATCTATGGCTACACCTTC TRBV5-1 - TRBJ1-2 TRBD1
CSGRTGTALETQYF TGCAGCGGGCGGACAGGGACCGCCCTGGAGACCCAGTACTTC TRBV29-1 many TRBJ2-5 TRBD1
CASSQARGSRQETQYF TGCGCCAGCAGCCAAGCGCGCGGGTCGAGGCAAGAGACCCAGTACTTC TRBV4-1 few TRBJ2-5 -
CASSPRTGPIDGNTIYF TGTGCCAGCAGCCCCCGGACGGGGCCCATCGACGGAAACACCATATATTTT TRBV7-8 - TRBJ1-3 -
CASSVGTTEAFF TGTGCCAGCAGCGTAGGGACAACCGAAGCTTTCTTT TRBV9 - TRBJ1-1 -
CASSEEIGELFF TGTGCCAGCAGTGAAGAGATCGGGGAGCTGTTTTTT TRBV2 - TRBJ2-2 -